Listed below are T cell receptor beta chains from one sample, sequenced in a study of technical replicates of blood from four donors. Sequencing used immunoSEQ multiplex PCR; TCRdb keeps in-frame clones, though not all of them. The sample includes about 70,000 clones, roughly nine tenths of them seen just once. The sample consisted of T cells isolated from PBMCs. The receptors derive from a human donor in good health. Both conserved end residues are part of each CDR3. D genes are given only for firm matches. Expanded clones are given a class, and other clones once, few, many or no size at all.

TRBJ1-3,.,TRBV11-2,.,TGTGCCAGCAGCTTAGGAGGGTACACCATATATTTT,CASSLGGYTIYF
TRBJ1-3,.,TRBV5-6,.,TGTGCCAGCAGCTTGTTTGGGGGGGGTCCAAGCTCTGGAAACACCATATATTTT,CASSLFGGGPSSGNTIYF
TRBJ2-5,.,TRBV11-2,.,TGTGCCAGCAGCTTACTTGGACAGCACTTCGAGACCCAGTACTTC,CASSLLGQHFETQYF
TRBJ1-2,.,TRBV14,.,TGTGCCAGCAGCCAAGAAAGGGGTTACGGCTACACCTTC,CASSQERGYGYTF
TRBJ2-1,once,TRBV9,TRBD2,TGTGCCAGCAGCGTAGAAGGACTAGCGGACAATGAGCAGTTCTTC,CASSVEGLADNEQFF
TRBJ1-2,once,TRBV7-9,.,TGTGCCAGCAGCTTATATCCCAGGGTCACTGGGGGCTACACCTTT,CASSLYPRVTGGYTF
TRBJ2-1,.,TRBV12-5,.,TGTGCTAGTGGTTCGGACGACTCACCAAGGGGGGAGCAGTTCTTC,CASGSDDSPRGEQFF
TRBJ1-3,.,TRBV9,TRBD1,TGTGCCAGCAGCACAGGGGGGGCTGGAAACACCATATATTTT,CASSTGGAGNTIYF
TRBJ1-1,few,TRBV7-9,TRBD1,TGTGCCAGCCATCGGGACAGAGGTGACACTGAAGCTTTCTTT,CASHRDRGDTEAFF
TRBJ1-1,.,TRBV19,.,TGTGCCAGTAGTATTACGCCGGGGGATAAGAACACTGAAGCTTTCTTT,CASSITPGDKNTEAFF
TRBJ1-1,once,TRBV2,.,TGTGCCAGCTTCTTTCGGAACACTGAAGCTTTCTTT,CASFFRNTEAFF
TRBJ1-1,.,TRBV28,.,TGTGCCAGCAAGTTGAGGCAGAGAAACACTGAAGCTTTCTTT,CASKLRQRNTEAFF
TRBJ1-5,once,TRBV30,.,TGTGCCTGGAGTGGGGACTCAAACCAGCCCCAGCATTTT,CAWSGDSNQPQHF
TRBJ1-5,.,TRBV29-1,.,TGCAGCGTTGTTGCGGCAGCAAATCAGCCCCAGCATTTT,CSVVAAANQPQHF
TRBJ2-1,.,TRBV7-9,.,TGTGCCAGCAGCCTACAGGGTTCCTACAATGAGCAGTTCTTC,CASSLQGSYNEQFF
TRBJ1-2,.,TRBV11-2,.,TGTGCCAGCAGCTCCTTGGGTGGGGGCGAGGTCTATGGCTACACCTTC,CASSSLGGGEVYGYTF
TRBJ1-2,.,TRBV28,TRBD1,TGTGCCAGCAGTCTTCCAGGGGGGCCCTATGGCTACACCTTC,CASSLPGGPYGYTF
TRBJ2-7,once,TRBV28,.,TGTGCTAGCGTGGGCTTAGCCTACGAGCAGTACTTC,CASVGLAYEQYF
TRBJ2-5,once,TRBV27,TRBD2,TGTGCCAGCAGTCCCACAACAGCGGGGCCCTACGAAGAGACCCAGTACTTC,CASSPTTAGPYEETQYF
TRBJ2-5,.,TRBV4-2,TRBD2,TGTGCCAGCAGCCAAGGGGTAGCGGGAGGTGAGACCCAGTACTTC,CASSQGVAGGETQYF
TRBJ2-5,.,TRBV11-2,TRBD1,TGTGCCAGCAGCCAAATCTACGGGACAGGGGGTTTGGCCCAGTACTTC,CASSQIYGTGGLAQYF
TRBJ2-3,.,TRBV10-3,.,TGTGCCATCAGTGAGGAGGCAGAATCGGGCACAGATACGCAGTATTTT,CAISEEAESGTDTQYF
TRBJ2-3,.,TRBV10-3,TRBD2,TGTGCCATCACGACTAGCGGGAGATCAGATACGCAGTATTTT,CAITTSGRSDTQYF
TRBJ2-1,.,TRBV6-5,TRBD1,TGTGCCAGCACCCTACCGGGACAGGGCTACAATGAGCAGTTCTTC,CASTLPGQGYNEQFF
TRBJ2-2,few,TRBV27,TRBD1,TGTGCCAGCAGTGGCAGGGGGCATAGGGGCGGGGAGCTGTTTTTT,CASSGRGHRGGELFF
TRBJ1-2,.,TRBV5-1,.,TGCGCCAGCAGCGTTGGGACTAGCGGGCCCTCGAAGGGCTACACCTTC,CASSVGTSGPSKGYTF
TRBJ2-1,.,TRBV6-1,TRBD2,TGTGCCAGCAGGACTAGCGTTGCCTTCGGGCAGTTCTTC,CASRTSVAFGQFF
TRBJ1-2,once,TRBV19,.,TGTGCCAGTAGTCTCCTTAACTATGGCTACACCTTC,CASSLLNYGYTF
TRBJ1-1,once,TRBV6-5,.,TGTGCCAGCAGTTACCCAGGGTTTTCGGACACTGAAGCTTTCTTT,CASSYPGFSDTEAFF
TRBJ2-7,.,TRBV11-2,.,TGTGCCAGCAGCTTACTCCTAGGGGGCTACGAGCAGTACTTC,CASSLLLGGYEQYF
TRBJ1-3,.,TRBV29-1,TRBD1,TGCAGCGTTTCGACAGGGACTGGAAACACCATATATTTT,CSVSTGTGNTIYF
TRBJ2-7,once,TRBV27,.,TGTGCCAGCAGTTACAGACAGCTCTACGAGCAGTACTTC,CASSYRQLYEQYF
TRBJ1-2,few,TRBV30,.,TGTGCCTGGAGTGTAAGACAGAACTATGGCTACACCTTC,CAWSVRQNYGYTF
TRBJ1-1,.,TRBV6-1,TRBD1,TGTGCCAGCAGTGCCTACAGGGGGGAAAACACTGAAGCTTTCTTT,CASSAYRGENTEAFF
TRBJ1-1,.,TRBV2,.,TGTGCCAGCAGTGATATAATTGAAGCTTTCTTT,CASSDIIEAFF
TRBJ1-1,few,TRBV30,.,TGTGCCTGGAGTGTTGGTGGGCCTGAAGCTTTCTTT,CAWSVGGPEAFF
TRBJ2-4,.,TRBV28,.,TGTGCCAGCAGGGCTAGGGGGGCCAAAAACATTCAGTACTTC,CASRARGAKNIQYF
TRBJ2-1,.,TRBV4-1,.,TGCGCCAGCAGCCAGCCTAAAGACATCTTCTATGAGCAGTTCTTC,CASSQPKDIFYEQFF
TRBJ2-5,.,TRBV9,.,TGTGCCAGCAGCAAGACAGGTTTAGAGACCCAGTACTTC,CASSKTGLETQYF
TRBJ2-3,.,TRBV21-1,.,TGTGCCAGGGGACCGGGACAGGGCACAGATACGCAGTATTTT,CARGPGQGTDTQYF
TRBJ1-5,.,TRBV19,TRBD1,TGTGCCAGTACGACAGGGGGCGGTCAGCCCCAGCATTTT,CASTTGGGQPQHF
TRBJ2-7,.,TRBV4-2,TRBD2,TGTGCCAGCAGCCAAGTTAGCGGGAGCCCAAGTTACGAGCAGTACTTC,CASSQVSGSPSYEQYF
TRBJ2-1,.,TRBV4-3,.,TGCGCCAGCAGTCCAATCGGCTACAATGAGCAGTTCTTC,CASSPIGYNEQFF
TRBJ2-7,.,TRBV5-4,.,TGTGCCAGCAGCTCAGACCCGGGAGCCCTGAGCTCCTACGAGCAGTACTTC,CASSSDPGALSSYEQYF
TRBJ1-2,few,TRBV2,TRBD1,TGTGCCAGCAGTGAAATACAGGGGGCGCGTGGCTACACCTTC,CASSEIQGARGYTF
TRBJ2-5,once,TRBV7-6,.,TGTGCCAGCAGTTCGTACCAAGAGACCCAGTACTTC,CASSSYQETQYF
TRBJ1-2,.,TRBV28,.,TGTGCCAGCAGGACCTCCATAGGGGAACAAAACTATGGCTACACCTTC,CASRTSIGEQNYGYTF
TRBJ1-2,.,TRBV6-5,.,TGTGCCAGCAGTTACCGCGGACAAGTTGACGGCTACACCTTC,CASSYRGQVDGYTF
TRBJ2-7,.,TRBV6-1,.,TGTGCCAGTTACCCTAGGGCCGGGACCTACGAGCAGTACTTC,CASYPRAGTYEQYF
TRBJ2-3,.,TRBV4-1,.,TGCGCCAGCAGCCAAGCTCAGGCTATCACAGATACGCAGTATTTT,CASSQAQAITDTQYF
TRBJ2-5,.,TRBV5-1,TRBD2,TGCGCCAGCAGCTTTTTGTGGGAGGGCCGGGAAGAGACCCAGTACTTC,CASSFLWEGREETQYF
TRBJ1-5,.,TRBV7-2,.,TGTGCCAGCAGCTTAGGAGGGTTCAATCAGCCCCAGCATTTT,CASSLGGFNQPQHF
TRBJ1-5,few,TRBV4-2,TRBD1,TGTGCCAGCAGCCAGTCGGGACAGGCCGCCGGACAGCCCCAGCATTTT,CASSQSGQAAGQPQHF
TRBJ1-5,.,TRBV4-2,.,TGTGCCAGCAGCCAAGTTAGCCAGGGTAGCAATCAGCCCCAGCATTTT,CASSQVSQGSNQPQHF
TRBJ2-7,.,TRBV30,.,TGTGCCTGGAGTGGGTGGGTCGGCCCAGGACAGATAAGATTCTCCTACGAGCAGTACTTC,CAWSGWVGPGQIRFSYEQYF
TRBJ2-5,.,TRBV29-1,TRBD2,TGCAGCGTTGTCGGAAGTTTGGCACTAGCGGGAGTTTTGACCCAGTACTTC,CSVVGSLALAGVLTQYF
TRBJ1-1,once,TRBV10-3,.,TGTGCCATCAGTGCGGCAGGGGAGAACACTGAAGCTTTCTTT,CAISAAGENTEAFF
TRBJ2-7,.,TRBV15,.,TGTGCCACCAGCAGGGACACCACCGGGTACGAGCAGTACTTC,CATSRDTTGYEQYF
TRBJ2-2,.,TRBV5-1,TRBD1,TGCGCCAGCAGCTCATCGGGACAGGGCTCCACCGGGGAGCTGTTTTTT,CASSSSGQGSTGELFF